This TCR beta chain was documented in a study of blood T cell repertoires in COVID-19. Whole-study context: The origin of the acute and convalescent COVID-19 samples was the United States, Italy and Spain. The analysed material was cDNA or gDNA that came from T cells, B-cell-depleted T cells, or PBMCs.

Clones were read by immunoSEQ multiplex PCR, and TCRdb kept only the in-frame ones, dropping some. Among about 210,000 clones listed, roughly 90% were seen once. There are a few counts of this clone. Participants were placed into cohorts based on the clinical history they reported. Sequences were obtained from PBMCs or T cells enriched from blood (not recorded which). This sequence originates from a man younger than 35 with acute COVID-19.

The CDR3 spells CASSLDYTGTYNEQFF. CDR3 DNA sequence: TGTGCCAGCAGCTTAGATTATACCGGGACTTACAATGAGCAGTTCTTC. The V gene is TRBV11-2, the J gene TRBJ2-1; TRBD2 is a possible D gene (6 bases). CDR3 length: 16 residues. V was shortened by 0 bases and J by 4 bases, with 13 bases between the two germline ends. The V gene's germline CDR1 is SGHAT and CDR2 FQNNGV.